This entry features one T cell receptor (beta chain) sequence. The junction shows a germline mismatch at one end, possibly a read error. Measured with immunoSEQ multiplex PCR; TCRdb has only the in-frame clones, and not every one. The sample holds approximately 1,500 clones, 18% seen once. The source of the sample is a study of tumour-infiltrating T cells in Burkitt lymphoma. Across the study: Survival, overall and progression-free, tracked with productive clonality.

CDR1 is GTSNPN and CDR2 is SVGIG in the germline V gene (reference sequence). The length of the CDR3 is 14 residues. Source material: tumor tissue. The source is a human donor with diffuse large B-cell lymphoma. The chain couples TRBV30 to TRBJ1-3, with D possibly being TRBD1 (6 bases). In DNA, the CDR3 is TGTGCCTGGCTAAACACAGGGTATGGAAACACTATATATTTT. Translated, it gives CAWLNTGYGNTIYF.